This TCR beta chain was identified in a study of blood T cells in healthy people across ages (dated by TCRdb to between 2015 and 2016). About the study as a whole: In model experiments, roughly one uniquely barcoded TCR beta cDNA molecule per two T cells was captured by template switching. The donors were split into four age groups: young (average around 15 years), middle-aged (39), aged (approximately 59) and long-lived (under 85). The study measured age-related changes in TCR beta repertoire diversity using deep sequencing normalized with unique cDNA molecular identifiers. Using the same blood draw, the study looked at two additional independent replicas of 1 million unique cDNA reads for two donors, one aged 18 to 29 and the other aged 80 or older. To avoid experimental bias, donors of different ages were distributed randomly across sequencing lanes. Broad study findings and their caveats: Observed TCR beta diversity per million T cells fell roughly linearly with age, and a significant reduction was already apparent by age approximately 41. Since profiling was done on bulk unsorted PBMCs, naive and antigen-experienced compartments could not be conclusively compared. Estimates of total diversity based on one million sequenced T cells were considered lower bounds and underestimates. Because the CMV infection status of the donors was unknown, age-related changes in expanded clonotypes may potentially have been confounded. The long-lived group showed more naive CD4+ T cells, fewer expanded clones and increased TCR diversity than the aged group, suggesting age selection. A strong correlation was found between observed TCR beta diversity and the percentage of naive T cells measured by flow cytometry.

Donors were a few dozen systemically healthy Caucasian individuals from Russia aged roughly 6 to 95 years. Approximately 9.7 milliliters of peripheral blood were drawn from each donor into EDTA-treated Vacutainer tubes. Ficoll-Paque density-gradient centrifugation was used to isolate PBMCs, with at least 7 million per sample. Trizol reagent was used to extract total RNA from PBMCs, with at least 5.5 micrograms per sample. For every donor, flow cytometry on a PBMC aliquot measured the percentage of naive CD45RAhigh/CD27high T cells. Notes on this clonotype: There is no known antigen for this receptor. No much larger clonotype is one base removed from it; base qualities were not supplied.

Library prep was done by 5' RACE. The reads were generated on an Illumina HiSeq 2500. A second PCR of about 6 to 12 cycles was run with a J-beta primer mix and a sample-barcoded 5' primer. A template-switch 5' adaptor carrying 12 random nucleotides introduced a unique molecular identifier onto each TCR beta cDNA molecule. At least 3 million CDR3-containing paired-end reads were obtained from each sample. First-strand cDNA was synthesized from all RNA with the Mint cDNA synthesis kit, primed by a TRBC-specific oligonucleotide. Following uracil-DNA glycosylase treatment, a first 18-cycle PCR with universal primers M1SS and BC2_uni_R was performed on all cDNA. The original pipeline was this. For normalization, 1 million high-quality reads, each with a distinct molecular identifier, were randomly selected from each sample. Reads with shared molecular identifiers were discarded instead of being binned into consensus sequences. MiTCR, with a Q25 quality threshold and the strictest error-elimination algorithm, was used for CDR3 identification, clonotype clustering and error correction. A nonparametric unseen species model with Euler transformation was used to estimate a lower bound on total TCR beta diversity. In TCRdb, the public reads were trimmed at Q25 with fastp and aligned with MiXCR, with productive beta chains retained. Entries are consolidated by CDR3 protein sequence, retaining the most common genes and DNA. None of the V and J calls come from the authors' own analysis; TCRdb made them. Within this sample are 780,000 or so distinct CDR3 sequences, with 40% to 65% of them counted one time only. The ten largest clones represent approximately 40% of the sample.

The CDR3 holds 15 amino acids from the cysteine to the phenylalanine. CDR3 DNA only is kept here, 45 bases in frame from base 1. Clipping removes 7 bases from V and 6 bases from J, with 13 as the unmatched junction base count. CDR1 and CDR2 are drawn from the germline V gene (reference sequence): SEHNR, FQNEAQ. The chain links TRBV7-9 with TRBJ1-2, and TRBD1 matches 8 of the central bases. The specimen was blood. The receptor was derived from a man older than 75 in good health. DNA sequence: TGTGCCAGCAATCCCCCCCAGGGCAGGGGGCATGGCTACACCTTC. This sequence encodes CASNPPQGRGHGYTF.